These T cell receptor beta chains were read from a single sample in a study of breast tumors, draining lymph nodes, adjacent tissues. TCRdb fed the multiplex PCR reads into MiXCR, producing one record per CDR3 protein. The table includes 150,000 to 200,000 distinct CDR3 sequences, 33% detected once. The sequenced sample consisted of axillary lymph node tissue. These receptors were obtained from a female donor with breast cancer. Some clones in this sample may be carry-over from other donors' samples. The conserved cysteine and the conserved F or W are not part of the CDR3 here. The D gene is left open where the match is weak. Clone size is stated in some rows and not others, as once, few, many or a class when expanded.

D gene,clone size,CDR3 length,V gene,J gene,CDR3 protein
.,many,13,TRBV6-4,TRBJ2-1,ASSDWAGRGVEQF
.,.,10,TRBV5-1,TRBJ2-1,ASSLAYNEHF
.,many,13,TRBV7-6,TRBJ1-2,ASSASGEVDYGYT
.,many,13,TRBV7-8,TRBJ2-7,ASSPTGGGRDEQY
.,many,10,TRBV6-2/TRBV6-3,TRBJ1-2,ASNLGSYGYT
.,.,13,TRBV30,TRBJ1-1,AWSIGLGKNVEAF
.,.,13,TRBV6-6,TRBJ1-3,ASSYSKGDGNTIY
TRBD2,.,13,TRBV27,TRBJ2-1,ASSPGTNRYEEQF
.,many,13,TRBV7-2,TRBJ1-2,ASSLGQGKYYGYT
TRBD2,few,16,TRBV6-4,TRBJ2-1,ASSRIIGGGEPNNEQF
TRBD1,many,13,TRBV6-2/TRBV6-3,TRBJ2-5,ASSPHGTGGETQY